Listed here is a single TCR beta chain. The clone's antigen remains unknown. It has no much larger one-base neighbor in the sample; base qualities were not kept. Explained via the paper, the treatment or condition label denotes: roughly 19 received Ad26.COV2.S at low or high dose, single or two shots; about 5 received placebo; per-sample allocation not given. Repertoires of vaccine and placebo recipients were sequenced from samples taken on day 63 after the first injection. Between 29 July and 7 August 2020, Cohort 1b enrolled around 25 adults aged 18-55 years at one site in Boston, USA. Ad26.COV2.S was a replication-incompetent adenovirus type 26 vector that expressed a prefusion-stabilized SARS-CoV-2 spike protein derived from the original Wuhan strain. This sample stems from a study of Ad26.COV2.S vaccination and SARS-CoV-2 variants (dated by TCRdb to the early 2020s). About the investigation overall: Vaccine-arm donors were drawn from COV1001, a multicentre, randomized, double-blind, placebo-controlled phase I-IIa trial of Ad26.COV2.S in healthy adults. Trial participants were randomized into five groups of five, in which low-dose or high-dose Ad26.COV2.S was given once or twice, or placebo was given on both occasions. The TCR-sequenced set comprised approximately 32 samples: some 20 Ad26.COV2.S vaccine recipients, 5 placebo recipients and 8 SARS-CoV-2 convalescent individuals. Ad26.COV2.S was administered intramuscularly at 5 x 10^10 or 1 x 10^11 viral particles, either as a single shot or as two shots given 56 days apart. Sequencing of the TCRbeta repertoire served to evaluate the specificity and breadth of SARS-CoV-2-reactive T cell receptors following Ad26.COV2.S vaccination. Investigators remained blinded to trial group allocation during experiments and outcome assessment.

TCRbeta CDR3 regions were sequenced with the immunoSEQ Assay. After extraction, genomic DNA underwent amplification by bias-controlled multiplex PCR, followed by high-throughput sequencing. The authors' pipeline ran thus. To quantify the absolute abundance of every unique TCRbeta CDR3 region, sequences were collapsed and filtered. T cell fraction was estimated by normalizing TCRbeta template counts to usable DNA, which was measured by amplifying reference genes present in all nucleated cells. Repertoire TCRs were annotated as SARS-CoV-2-specific by exact matching of V gene, CDR3 amino acid sequence and J gene to a known reactive TCR set. The reference SARS-CoV-2 TCR set was obtained from MIRA and was filtered for enrichment in COVID-19-positive ImmuneCODE repertoires, whereby public or cross-reactive TCRs were removed. Drawing on the MIRA antigens, annotated TCRs were analysed further at the level of specific ORF or position within ORF. Depth was the summed frequency of annotated unique rearrangements, while breadth was defined as annotated unique rearrangements over total unique productive rearrangements. Group comparisons of TCR breadth used two-sided Wilcoxon rank-sum tests. The immuneACCESS repertoire file appears here via TCRdb, limited to in-frame rearrangements. These files lack a portion of the clones; in checked studies, under half of the deficit traces to unresolved V genes, and the cause of the others is not known. The V and J calls and the clone size are those of that table, but D and trimming were determined from the DNA. The sample table holds about 320,000 clones, of which around four fifths were seen once. In total, the top ten clones hold approximately 2% of the sample.

Spanning cysteine to phenylalanine, the CDR3 consists of 15 amino acids. Kept here is only the CDR3 DNA, which spans 45 bases and is read in frame from base 1. The germline V gene encodes CDR1 SGDLS and CDR2 YYNGEE. V loses 0 bases of germline sequence and J loses 1 base, and the interval between the two ends is 10 bases. Summary of the overall study and its limitations: After vaccination, substantial breadth of spike-specific CD8+ and CD4+ T cell responses was reported. The authors noted that the TCR breadth and depth analyses may have underestimated total T cell responses. Comparable non-spike TCR breadth was observed between vaccine and placebo recipients, consistent with only spike being contained in the vaccine. The study lacked the statistical power to compare responses across vaccine doses or regimens. Compared with placebo recipients, Ad26.COV2.S recipients showed higher spike-specific TCR breadth (P = 0.0014).

Recombination connected TRBV9 to TRBJ2-5; the D element might be TRBD1 or TRBD2, as each aligns at 5 bases. The sequencing used peripheral blood, collected in a trial of Ad26.COV2.S vaccine versus placebo. This sequence originates from a person aged 18-60 years who received the Ad26.COV2.S COVID-19 vaccine or a placebo. The CDR3 has the sequence CASSVGDGVQETQYF. In nucleotides, the sequence is TGTGCCAGCAGCGTAGGGGACGGAGTCCAAGAGACCCAGTACTTC.